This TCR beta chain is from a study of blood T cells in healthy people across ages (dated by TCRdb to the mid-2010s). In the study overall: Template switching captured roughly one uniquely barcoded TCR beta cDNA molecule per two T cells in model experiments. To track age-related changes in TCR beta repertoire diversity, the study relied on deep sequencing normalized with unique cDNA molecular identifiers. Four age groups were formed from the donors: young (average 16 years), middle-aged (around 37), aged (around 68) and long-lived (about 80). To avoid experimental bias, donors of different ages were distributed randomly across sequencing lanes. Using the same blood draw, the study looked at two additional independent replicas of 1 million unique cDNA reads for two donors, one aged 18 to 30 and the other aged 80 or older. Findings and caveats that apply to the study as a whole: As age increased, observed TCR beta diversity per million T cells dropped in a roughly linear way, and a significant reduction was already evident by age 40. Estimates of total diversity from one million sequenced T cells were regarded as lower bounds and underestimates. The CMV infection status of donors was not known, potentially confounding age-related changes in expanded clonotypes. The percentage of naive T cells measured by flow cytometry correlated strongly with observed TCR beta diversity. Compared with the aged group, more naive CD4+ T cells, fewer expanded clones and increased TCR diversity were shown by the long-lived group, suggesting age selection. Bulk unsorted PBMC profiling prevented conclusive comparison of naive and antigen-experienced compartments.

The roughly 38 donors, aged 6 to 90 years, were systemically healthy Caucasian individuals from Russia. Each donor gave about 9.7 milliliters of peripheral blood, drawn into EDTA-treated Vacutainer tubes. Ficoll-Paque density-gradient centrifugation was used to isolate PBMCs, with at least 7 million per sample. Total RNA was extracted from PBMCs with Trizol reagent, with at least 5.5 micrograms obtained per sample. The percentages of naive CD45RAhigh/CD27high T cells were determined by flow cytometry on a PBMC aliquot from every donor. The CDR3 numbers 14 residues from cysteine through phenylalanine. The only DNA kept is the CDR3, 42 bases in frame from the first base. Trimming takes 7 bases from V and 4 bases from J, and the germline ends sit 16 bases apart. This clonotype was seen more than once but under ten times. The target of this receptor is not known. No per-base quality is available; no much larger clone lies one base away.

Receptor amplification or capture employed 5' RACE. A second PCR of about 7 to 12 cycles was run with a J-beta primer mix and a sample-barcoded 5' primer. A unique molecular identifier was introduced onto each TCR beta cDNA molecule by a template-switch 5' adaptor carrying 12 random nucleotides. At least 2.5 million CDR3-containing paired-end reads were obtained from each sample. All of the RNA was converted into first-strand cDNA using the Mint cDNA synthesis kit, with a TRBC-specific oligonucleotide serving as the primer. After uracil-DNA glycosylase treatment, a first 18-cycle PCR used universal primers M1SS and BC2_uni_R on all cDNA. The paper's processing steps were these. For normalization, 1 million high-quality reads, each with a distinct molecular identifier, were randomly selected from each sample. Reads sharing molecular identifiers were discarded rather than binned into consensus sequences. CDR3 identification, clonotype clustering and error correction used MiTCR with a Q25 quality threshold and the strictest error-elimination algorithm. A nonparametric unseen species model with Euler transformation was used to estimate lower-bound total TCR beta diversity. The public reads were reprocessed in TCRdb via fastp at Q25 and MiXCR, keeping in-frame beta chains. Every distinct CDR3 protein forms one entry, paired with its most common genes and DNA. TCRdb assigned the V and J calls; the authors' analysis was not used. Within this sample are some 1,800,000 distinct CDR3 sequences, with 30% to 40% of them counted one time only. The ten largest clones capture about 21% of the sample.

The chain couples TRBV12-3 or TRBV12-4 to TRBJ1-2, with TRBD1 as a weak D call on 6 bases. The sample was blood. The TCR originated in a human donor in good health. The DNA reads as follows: TGTGCCAGCACCCCCGGAGGGGGAGGCTATGGCTACACCTTC. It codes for CASTPGGGGYGYTF.